Below, 18 T cell receptor beta chains from the same sample are listed, as sequenced in a study of T cell repertoires in cytomegalovirus infection. TCRdb called the reads again in MiXCR, with one record for every CDR3 protein. Of a few hundred thousand distinct CDR3 sequences listed, 9.1% are singletons. Input material: PBMCs. The origin of the receptors is a human donor in good health (CMV status not recorded). Some clones in this sample may be carry-over from other donors' samples.

The V call is TRBV28, the J call TRBJ2-7; the match to TRBD2 covers 13 bases. The CDR3 has 16 amino acids. After removal of 7 bases from V and 7 bases from J, the junction contained 13 bases not matched to a gene. Germline CDR1 and CDR2: MDHEN and SYDVKM. CDR3 region: CASIQFGTSGAREQYF. In DNA, the CDR3 is TGTGCCAGCATCCAATTCGGGACTAGCGGGGCCCGGGAGCAGTACTTC.

In this sample, this clonotype turned up many times. This chain's CDR3 is CASSLVQGQAREQFF. For the CDR3, the DNA is TGTGCCAGCAGCTTGGTACAGGGACAGGCGAGGGAGCAGTTCTTC. The J gene is TRBJ2-1, the V gene TRBV5-6; 8 bases match TRBD1. The CDR3 is made up of 15 amino acids. The germline gives CDR1 SGHDT, CDR2 YYEEEE. Germline trimming cut 0 bases from V and 10 bases from J; bases unmatched to any gene: 9.

This clonotype was seen many times. The chain employs TRBV7-2 and TRBJ2-1; 7 bases align to TRBD1. With 5 bases clipped from V and 3 bases from J, the junction kept 4 bases outside the gene matches. Germline CDR1 SGHTA, CDR2 FQGNSA. The CDR3 runs to 14 residues. The CDR3 nucleotides read TGTGCCAGCAGCGGGACAGTGGGCTACAATGAGCAGTTCTTC. Amino acid sequence: CASSGTVGYNEQFF.

This clonotype was detected ten times or more. V is TRBV19 and J is TRBJ2-7; D is unresolved. Trimming removed 0 bases from V and 3 bases from J, with 9 bases in between. The V gene's germline CDR1 is LNHDA and CDR2 SQIVND (reference sequence). The CDR3 totals 14 residues. In nucleotides, the CDR3 is TGTGCCAGTAGTATAGAGGGAAGCATCTACGAGCAGTACTTC. Protein: CASSIEGSIYEQYF.

This clonotype was recorded many times. The V and J genes are TRBV20-1 and TRBJ2-3, with TRBD2 as a possible D gene (5 bases). CDR3 size: 18 residues. The V gene's germline CDR1 is DFQATT and CDR2 SNEGSKA (reference sequence). V was cut by 2 bases and J by 2 bases, with 23 bases left in between. The CDR3 nucleotides are TGCAGTGCTAGAAGCCTAGCCGCAAGAAAATCCTCCACAGATACGCAGTATTTT. Translated: CSARSLAARKSSTDTQYF.

This clonotype appeared many times. The chain couples TRBV7-4 to TRBJ1-2; D is undetermined. This CDR3 is 13 amino acids long. CDR1 and CDR2 from the germline V gene are SGHVT and SQSDAQ. V lost 2 bases to trimming and J lost 0 bases, with 4 bases between them. The CDR3 spells CASSLSANYGYTF. The CDR3 region has the DNA TGTGCCAGCAGCTTATCCGCTAACTATGGCTACACCTTC.

This clonotype was picked up many times. The gene calls are TRBV5-1 and TRBJ2-3; D is perhaps TRBD1 or TRBD2 (5 bases each). The germline gives CDR1 SGHRS, CDR2 YFSETQ. Trimming shortened V by 4 bases and J by 4 bases, and 16 bases separated the two germline ends. The CDR3 runs to 15 residues. The CDR3 loop is CASSPGTVGSDTQYF. CDR3 in DNA: TGCGCCAGCAGCCCAGGGACGGTTGGGTCAGATACGCAGTATTTT. Based on the CDR3 plus reference TRBV5-1 and TRBJ2-3, the full variable domain is KAGVTQTPRYLIKTRGQQVTLSCSPISGHRSVSWYQQTPGQGLQFLFEYFSETQRNKGNFPGRFSGRQFSNSRSEMNVSTLELGDSALYLCASSPGTVGSDTQYFGPGTRLTVL.

In its sample, this clonotype was seen many times. The rearrangement links TRBV7-2 to TRBJ1-3; D remains unclear. This CDR3 comprises 14 residues. The germline V gene encodes CDR1 SGHTA and CDR2 FQGNSA. Deletions cut 1 base from V and 2 bases from J, with 6 bases between. CDR3: CASSLDGAGNTIYF. The CDR3 region has the DNA TGTGCCAGCAGCTTAGACGGGGCTGGAAACACCATATATTTT. The variable domain in full, with the rest retrieved from reference TRBV7-2 and TRBJ1-3, is GAGVSQSPSNKVTEKGKDVELRCDPISGHTALYWYRQSLGQGLEFLIYFQGNSAPDKSGLPSDRFSAERTGGSVSTLTIQRTQQEDSAVYLCASSLDGAGNTIYFGEGSWLTVV.

The chain employs TRBV2 and TRBJ2-1; 11 bases match TRBD1. CDR1 and CDR2 from the germline V gene are SNHLY and FYNNEI. Trimming removed 8 bases from V and 2 bases from J; junction bases left unmatched: 2. This CDR3 has 14 amino acids. CDR3 in DNA: TGTGCCAGCCCGGGACAGGGGGCCTACAATGAGCAGTTCTTC. Translation gives CASPGQGAYNEQFF. The full variable domain, completed using reference TRBV2 and TRBJ2-1, is EPEVTQTPSHQVTQMGQEVILRCVPISNHLYFYWYRQILGQKVEFLVSFYNNEISEKSEIFDDQFSVERPDGSNFTLKIRSTKLEDSAMYFCASPGQGAYNEQFFGPGTRLTVL.

This clonotype was detected ten times or more. The chain combines TRBV7-2 with TRBJ2-6, with D unclear. The CDR3 consists of 16 residues. Germline lookup yields CDR1 SGHTA and CDR2 FQGNSA. Trimming removed 1 base from V and 4 bases from J, with 11 bases in between. This CDR3 is CASSLVAAPGANVLTF. The CDR3 nucleotides read TGTGCCAGCAGCTTAGTGGCAGCCCCGGGGGCCAACGTCCTGACTTTC.

This clonotype was detected many times. This chain connects TRBV7-2 to TRBJ1-1; D uncertain. The germline V gene has CDR1 SGHTA and CDR2 FQGNSA. The CDR3 consists of 12 residues. V gave up 5 bases and J gave up 5 bases, with 9 bases separating them. CDR3 DNA sequence: TGTGCCAGCAGCGCCAAGGGTACTGAAGCTTTCTTT. It specifies CASSAKGTEAFF.

This clonotype appeared many times. The chain combines TRBV27 with TRBJ1-1; D possibly corresponds to TRBD1 (6 bases). CDR3 length: 16 amino acids. Trimming took off 6 bases at V and 6 bases at J, with 23 bases between the two ends. The germline V gene encodes CDR1 MNHEY and CDR2 SMNVEV (reference sequence). The chain's CDR3 is CASSKAPDRSNAEAFF. The CDR3 DNA sequence: TGTGCCAGCAGCAAAGCACCCGACAGGTCTAACGCTGAAGCTTTCTTT.

This clonotype has a count of ten or more. The V and J genes are TRBV4-2 and TRBJ2-3; 8 nucleotides match TRBD1. Unmatched junction bases numbered 13, after V lost 4 bases and J lost 4 bases. Germline CDR1 is LGHNA and CDR2 is YNFKEQ. The CDR3 spans 17 residues. CDR3 DNA: TGTGCCAGCAGCCTCTCAGATCTGACAGGGGTTTCAGATACGCAGTATTTT. Protein sequence: CASSLSDLTGVSDTQYF.

This clonotype was counted many times. V gene TRBV6-1 combines with J gene TRBJ2-1, with 8 nucleotides matching TRBD2. The length of the CDR3 is 14 residues. J gave up 8 bases and V 7 bases, and 10 bases lay outside the gene matches. Germline V gene lookup returns CDR1 MNHNS and CDR2 SASEGT. The CDR3 nucleotides are TGTGCCAGCATCCAAACGGGACTAGGATATGAGCAGTTCTTC. It translates to CASIQTGLGYEQFF.

The CDR3: CASNGEASYEQYF. As DNA, the CDR3 is TGTGCCAGCAATGGGGAGGCCTCTTACGAGCAGTACTTC. The chain recombines TRBV6-8 with TRBJ2-7, with a tentative D call TRBD2 (6 bases). The CDR3 consists of 13 residues. Trimming stripped 7 bases from V and 4 bases from J, with 14 bases between. The V gene's germline CDR1 is MNHGY and CDR2 SAAAGT.

The table lists this clonotype with many counts. The chain links TRBV7-2 to TRBJ2-7, with 9 bases identical to TRBD1. This CDR3 is built from 13 residues. With V trimmed by 5 bases and J by 6 bases, 5 bases remained unmatched. The germline gives CDR1 SGHTA, CDR2 FQGNSA. CDR3 in DNA: TGTGCCAGCAGCAGACAGGGGGGGTCCGAGCAGTACTTC. This gives the protein CASSRQGGSEQYF. Complete variable domain (other parts from reference TRBV7-2 and TRBJ2-7): GAGVSQSPSNKVTEKGKDVELRCDPISGHTALYWYRQSLGQGLEFLIYFQGNSAPDKSGLPSDRFSAERTGGSVSTLTIQRTQQEDSAVYLCASSRQGGSEQYFGPGTRLTVT.

Ten or more counts support this clonotype. V gene TRBV7-9 combines with J gene TRBJ2-7, with D possibly TRBD2 on 6 matching bases. In germline, CDR1 is SEHNR, CDR2 FQNEAQ (reference sequence). CDR3 length equals 13 residues. V was clipped by 3 bases and J by 6 bases, with 12 bases between them. For the CDR3, the DNA is TGTGCCAGCAGCTTCGGAGGGCCCAGCGAGCAGTACTTC. It is translated as CASSFGGPSEQYF.

This clonotype was seen more than once but under ten times. The chain recombines TRBV19 with TRBJ2-5; 10 bases align to TRBD1. CDR1 is LNHDA, CDR2 SQIVND, per germline (reference sequence). The CDR3 runs to 16 residues. Trimming removed 4 bases from V and 2 bases from J; junction bases left unmatched: 7. The CDR3 sequence: CASSTPGTGEQETQYF. The CDR3 bases are TGTGCCAGTAGTACCCCCGGGACAGGGGAACAAGAGACCCAGTACTTC. Combining the CDR3 with reference TRBV19 and TRBJ2-5 gives the whole variable domain DGGITQSPKYLFRKEGQNVTLSCEQNLNHDAMYWYRQDPGQGLRLIYYSQIVNDFQKGDIAEGYSVSREKKESFPLTVTSAQKNPTAFYLCASSTPGTGEQETQYFGPGTRLLVL.